The 22 T cell receptor beta chains below all came from one sample that was sequenced in a study of regulatory T cells in long-lasting Graves disease. Combining iRepertoire HTBI primers with Arm-PCR of CDR3 regions, the authors built TCR beta libraries. TCRdb passed the multiplex PCR reads through MiXCR, listing each CDR3 protein once. The data contain 510,000 or so distinct CDR3 sequences, around 12% of them singletons. The time point here: newly diagnosed GD, antithyroid drugs for less than 3 months. Preparation of the TCR library used RNA extracted from PBMCs. The same data also contributed to another study, on T cells in Graves' hyperthyroidism and ophthalmopathy.

The sample consisted of peripheral blood mononuclear cells (PBMCs), taken at new diagnosis, from a patient treated with antithyroid drugs. The receptors originated from a woman aged 30 to 39 with Graves disease.

This clonotype came up many times. V gene TRBV18 combines with J gene TRBJ1-5, with TRBD1 matching over 7 bases. Germline V gene data show CDR1 as KGHSH and CDR2 as LQKENI. The CDR3 is made up of 14 amino acids. V lost 4 bases, J lost 6 bases, and 6 bases stayed unmatched. This chain's CDR3 is CASSRTGEGQPQHF. CDR3 sequence (DNA): TGTGCCAGCTCACGTACAGGGGAGGGTCAGCCCCAGCATTTT.

This clonotype has a count of ten or more. V and J are TRBV5-1 and TRBJ2-1; perhaps TRBD1 as D (6 bases). CDR1 and CDR2 (germline): SGHRS, YFSETQ. The CDR3 extends over 13 amino acids. The V end lost 5 bases, the J end lost 7 bases, and 13 bases lay between the germline ends. Here the CDR3 DNA reads TGCGCCAGCAGTCGGGACAAAGGAAATGAGCAGTTCTTC. Translating gives CASSRDKGNEQFF.

V usage is TRBV20-1 and J usage is TRBJ2-7; 11 bases are shared with TRBD2. CDR3 length: 15 residues. Germline V gene sequence: CDR1 DFQATT, CDR2 SNEGSKA (reference sequence). Losses at the gene ends were 3 bases for V and 5 bases for J; bases not matched to a gene: 9. The CDR3 bases are TGCAGTGCTAGGGGCGTAGCGGGAGGGAGAAACGAGCAGTACTTC. Protein: CSARGVAGGRNEQYF.

In this sample, this clonotype turned up many times. The rearrangement uses TRBV4-3 and TRBJ2-7; 7 bases line up with TRBD2. V shed 1 base and J 3 bases; nucleotides not matched to a gene: 6. Per the germline V gene, CDR1 is LGHNA and CDR2 is YSLEER. The CDR3 runs to 15 residues. In nucleotides, the CDR3 is TGCGCCAGCAGCCAAGTCCCTTCGGGGGGCTACGAGCAGTACTTC. Its translation: CASSQVPSGGYEQYF.

This clonotype came up a few times. The chain has TRBV5-1 and TRBJ2-7; either TRBD1 or TRBD2 may supply D (7 bases each). Trimming took off 2 bases at V and 5 bases at J, with 17 bases between the two ends. The CDR3 is 15 residues long. CDR1 and CDR2 from the germline V gene are SGHRS and YFSETQ. The CDR3 DNA reads TGCGCCAGCAGCTTCCCGACAGGGAGGGGCGACGAGCAGTACTTC. Translated: CASSFPTGRGDEQYF.

Ten or more counts support this clonotype. This chain uses TRBV11-3 with TRBJ2-5, with D perhaps TRBD2 (6 bases). Germline V gene lookup returns CDR1 SGHNT and CDR2 YENEEA. V was cut by 2 bases and J by 1 base, with 17 bases left in between. This CDR3 comprises 17 residues. In DNA, the CDR3 is TGTGCCAGCAGCTTACGCCTAAGCGGGCGGGTCCAAGAGACCCAGTACTTC. As protein: CASSLRLSGRVQETQYF.

This clonotype occurred many times. V and J are TRBV24-1 and TRBJ1-2; D remains unclear. This CDR3 comprises 12 residues. Deletions cut 7 bases from V and 7 bases from J, with 12 bases between. Germline CDR1 reads KGHDR; CDR2 reads SFDVKD. Here the CDR3 DNA reads TGTGCCACCAGCGAGGGTACTAGTGGCTACACCTTC. Amino acid sequence: CATSEGTSGYTF.

This clonotype was seen only a few times. J is TRBJ2-1 and V is TRBV18; possibly TRBD2 for D (6 bases). Trimming pared 0 bases from V and 7 bases from J, leaving 16 bases between. The CDR3 consists of 16 residues. The germline gives CDR1 KGHSH, CDR2 LQKENI. DNA for the CDR3: TGTGCCAGCTCACCACCGTTTGGGACGGGGGTAAATGAGCAGTTCTTC. Its translation: CASSPPFGTGVNEQFF.

The V call is TRBV7-6, the J call TRBJ2-5; TRBD2 aligns across 7 bases. Germline trimming cut 1 base from V and 5 bases from J; bases unmatched to any gene: 10. The CDR3 is made up of 16 amino acids. CDR1 and CDR2 from the germline V gene are SGHVS and FNYEAQ. The CDR3: CASSLDGRERSETQYF. CDR3 coding DNA: TGTGCCAGCAGCTTAGACGGGCGGGAGAGGTCGGAGACCCAGTACTTC.

In this sample, this clonotype turned up many times. J is TRBJ1-5 and V is TRBV28; tentatively, D is TRBD1 (6 bases). V was cut by 6 bases and J by 5 bases, with 17 bases left in between. This CDR3 has 15 residues. Germline CDR1 reads MDHEN; CDR2 reads SYDVKM. The CDR3 reads CASSAGVNWDQPQHF. CDR3 coding DNA: TGTGCCAGCAGCGCAGGGGTTAACTGGGATCAGCCCCAGCATTTT.

This clonotype was detected a few times. In nucleotides, the CDR3 is TGTGCCAGCAGCCCCATCCAGCGAGTCCCCCAAGAGACCCAGTACTTC. Encoded protein: CASSPIQRVPQETQYF. The chain joins TRBV9 to TRBJ2-5; D not certain. The V gene lost 4 bases and the J gene lost 1 base, with 17 bases spanning the gap. The CDR3 totals 16 residues. Germline loops: CDR1 SGDLS, CDR2 YYNGEE.

In this sample, this clonotype turned up many times. V usage is TRBV6-2 or TRBV6-3 and J usage is TRBJ1-1, with a tentative D call TRBD1 (5 bases). Trimming left V 8 bases short and J 4 bases short, with 14 bases between. The CDR3 is 13 residues long. Germline lookup yields CDR1 MNHEY and CDR2 SVGEGT. The CDR3 DNA is TGTGCCAGCCGAGGACACTTGGGCACTGAAGCTTTCTTT. It is translated as CASRGHLGTEAFF.

V and J are TRBV5-5 and TRBJ1-1, with D possibly TRBD1 on 6 matching bases. Per the germline V gene, CDR1 is SGHKS and CDR2 is YYEKEE (reference sequence). The CDR3 is made up of 14 amino acids. The V and J ends lost 4 bases and 6 bases respectively, with 16 bases between them. The CDR3 bases are TGTGCCAGCAGCCGGCAGACAGGTCTACCTGAAGCTTTCTTT. This translates into CASSRQTGLPEAFF.

The chain combines TRBV6-9 with TRBJ1-1; D may be TRBD1 (5 bases). The CDR3 consists of 16 residues. V was trimmed by 4 bases and J by 1 base, leaving 16 bases between them. CDR1 and CDR2 from the germline V gene are MNHGY and SVAAGI. The CDR3 loop reads CASSSKGRGGNTEAFF. In nucleotides, the CDR3 is TGTGCCAGCAGTTCCAAGGGTCGGGGCGGGAACACTGAAGCTTTCTTT.

This clonotype was detected a few times. This rearrangement joins TRBV20-1 to TRBJ2-1; 7 nucleotides line up with TRBD1. V lost 6 bases and J lost 3; bases outside the gene matches: 11. CDR3 length: 15 amino acids. Germline V gene lookup returns CDR1 DFQATT and CDR2 SNEGSKA (reference sequence). The CDR3 is CSAQTGTADYNEQFF. The CDR3 bases are TGCAGTGCCCAAACCGGGACAGCCGACTACAATGAGCAGTTCTTC.

V usage is TRBV20-1 and J usage is TRBJ2-7; D perhaps matches TRBD2 (6 bases). The CDR3 is 15 amino acids. CDR1 is DFQATT, CDR2 SNEGSKA, per germline (reference sequence). Trimming removed 6 bases at V and 6 bases at J, with 24 bases between. CDR3 sequence: CSAGPGLLLSIEQYF. The DNA of the CDR3 is TGCAGTGCCGGTCCGGGACTTCTTCTTTCGATCGAGCAGTACTTC.

Notes on this clonotype: The junction does not match germline at one end; this may be a read error. The chain joins TRBV12-3 or TRBV12-4 to TRBJ2-2, with D possibly TRBD2 on 5 matching bases. CDR3 length: 17 amino acids. The CDR3 DNA follows: TGTGCCAGCAGCTTACACGGAGCGACCGCGAACACCGGGAAGCTGTTTTTT. Protein sequence: CASSLHGATANTGKLFF.

This clonotype was counted at least ten times. The chain employs TRBV10-3 and TRBJ1-6, with TRBD1 identical over 8 bases. The V segment lost 6 bases and the J segment 10 bases; nucleotides outside the gene matches: 5. The CDR3 has 13 residues. Germline values: CDR1 ENHRY, CDR2 SYGVKD. CDR3 loop: CAIRGQGYSPLHF. The CDR3 DNA sequence: TGTGCCATCAGAGGACAGGGCTACTCACCCCTCCACTTT.

This clonotype was seen ten or more times. J is TRBJ2-1 and V is TRBV2, with D perhaps TRBD2 (5 bases). V shed 2 bases and J shed 4 bases, with 9 bases lying between them. The CDR3 has 14 residues. Germline assignment: CDR1 SNHLY and CDR2 FYNNEI. The CDR3 nucleotides read TGTGCCAGCAGTGAACCTGGACTTTACAATGAGCAGTTCTTC. It is translated as CASSEPGLYNEQFF.

The chain uses TRBV29-1 and TRBJ1-2; D is unresolved. Germline CDR1 reads SQVTM; CDR2 reads ANQGSEA. V gave up 4 bases and J gave up 8 bases, with 14 bases separating them. The CDR3 length is 12 residues. The CDR3 bases are TGCAGCGTTGTGTTTGAACTGAACGGCTACACCTTC. It specifies CSVVFELNGYTF.

As regards this clonotype: Just one base apart from a much larger clone, this may be a read error. No conserved phenylalanine or tryptophan ends this CDR3, so it is likely a read error. This chain uses TRBV5-1 with TRBJ2-7, with 9 bases aligning to TRBD1. The CDR3 has 14 amino acids. Trimming at V came to 4 bases and at J to 3 bases, leaving 5 bases not matched to a gene. CDR1 is SGHRS and CDR2 is YFSETQ in the germline V gene. This CDR3 is CASSQGQGVYEQYS. The DNA for the CDR3 is TGCGCCAGCAGCCAGGGACAGGGAGTCTACGAGCAGTACTCC.

This clonotype is medium-sized in the sample. This rearrangement joins TRBV6-1 to TRBJ2-1, with 7 bases aligning to TRBD2. Germline V gene lookup returns CDR1 MNHNS and CDR2 SASEGT. CDR3 length: 13 residues. V lost 5 bases and J lost 5; bases outside the gene matches: 3. In DNA, the CDR3 is TGTGCCAGCAGTCAGCGGGAAAACAATGAGCAGTTCTTC. Translated: CASSQRENNEQFF.